The sequence of this T cell receptor (beta chain) was determined in a study of immune evolution from preneoplasia to lung adenocarcinoma. Study results and limitations: Normal lung had highest clonality; later lesions appeared denser, more diverse.

In its sample, this clone was seen once. The target antigen is unknown. Germline V gene lookup returns CDR1 SEHNR and CDR2 FQNEAQ (reference sequence). There are 12 residues in the CDR3. V was shortened by 4 bases and J by 9 bases, with 10 bases between the two germline ends. The data were produced by immunoSEQ multiplex PCR, yet TCRdb's version contains in-frame clones alone and is incomplete. The sample holds around 2,300 clones, about 82% seen once. Resections took place in Japan or China from about 2014 to 2018. The V gene is TRBV7-9, the J gene TRBJ2-1; D may correspond to TRBD1 or TRBD2 (6 bases each). Sequenced sample: FFPE normal lung tissue adjacent to the tumor. The receptor's source is a person in their fifties or sixties with lung adenocarcinoma. DNA of the CDR3: TGTGCCAGCAGCTCAGAGGGGGGTGAGCAGTTCTTC. It encodes CASSSEGGEQFF.